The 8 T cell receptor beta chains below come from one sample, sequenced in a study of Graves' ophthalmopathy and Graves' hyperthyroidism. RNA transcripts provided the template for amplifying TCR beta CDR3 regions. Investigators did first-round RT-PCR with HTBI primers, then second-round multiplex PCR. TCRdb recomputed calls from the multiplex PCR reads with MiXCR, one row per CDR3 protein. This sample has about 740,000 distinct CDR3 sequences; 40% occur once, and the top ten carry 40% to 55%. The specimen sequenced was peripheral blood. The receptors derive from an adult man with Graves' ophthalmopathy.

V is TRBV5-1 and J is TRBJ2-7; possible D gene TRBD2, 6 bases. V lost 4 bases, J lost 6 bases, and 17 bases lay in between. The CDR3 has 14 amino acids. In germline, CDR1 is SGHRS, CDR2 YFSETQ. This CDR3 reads CASSRPGDVLEQYF. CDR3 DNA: TGCGCCAGCAGCAGGCCGGGGGACGTACTCGAGCAGTACTTC.

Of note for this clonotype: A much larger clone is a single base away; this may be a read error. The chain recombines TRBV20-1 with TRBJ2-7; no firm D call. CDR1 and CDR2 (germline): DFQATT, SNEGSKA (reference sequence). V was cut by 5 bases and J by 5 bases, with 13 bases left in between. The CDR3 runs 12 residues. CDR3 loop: CSAPPGFDEQYF. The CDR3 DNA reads TGCAGTGCTCCCCCAGGTTTCGACGAGCAGTACTTC.

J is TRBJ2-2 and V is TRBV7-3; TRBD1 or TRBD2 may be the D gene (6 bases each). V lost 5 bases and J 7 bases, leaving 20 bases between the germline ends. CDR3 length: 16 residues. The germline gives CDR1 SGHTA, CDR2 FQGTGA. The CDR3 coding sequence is TGTGCCAGCAGCAGCTCGCCCGGGGGCGTGAGCGGGGAGCTGTTTTTT. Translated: CASSSSPGGVSGELFF.

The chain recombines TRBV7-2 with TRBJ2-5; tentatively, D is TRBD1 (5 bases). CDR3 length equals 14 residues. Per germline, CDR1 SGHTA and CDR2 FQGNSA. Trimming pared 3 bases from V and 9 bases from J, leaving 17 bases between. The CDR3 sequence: CASSFFRADQPQYF. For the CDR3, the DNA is TGTGCCAGCAGCTTTTTCAGGGCAGATCAGCCCCAGTACTTC.

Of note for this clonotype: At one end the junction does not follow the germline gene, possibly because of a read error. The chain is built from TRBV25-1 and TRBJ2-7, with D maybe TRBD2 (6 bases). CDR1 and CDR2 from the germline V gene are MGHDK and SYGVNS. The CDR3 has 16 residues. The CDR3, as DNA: TGCGCCAGCAGTTCTCTCTTAGCGGACATTTACTACGAGCAGTACTTC. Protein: CASSSLLADIYYEQYF.

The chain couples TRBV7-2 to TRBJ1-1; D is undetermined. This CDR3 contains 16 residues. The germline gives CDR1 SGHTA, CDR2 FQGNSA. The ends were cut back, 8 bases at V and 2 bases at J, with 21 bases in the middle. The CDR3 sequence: CASSPPNGHSNTEAFF. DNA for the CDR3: TGTGCCAGCTCACCACCGAATGGGCACTCCAACACTGAAGCTTTCTTT.

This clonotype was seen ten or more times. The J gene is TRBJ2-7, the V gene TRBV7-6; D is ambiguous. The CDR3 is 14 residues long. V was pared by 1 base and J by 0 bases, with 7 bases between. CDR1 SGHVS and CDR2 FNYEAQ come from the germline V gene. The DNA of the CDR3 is TGTGCCAGCAGCTTAGAGACGAGCTCCTACGAGCAGTACTTC. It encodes CASSLETSSYEQYF.

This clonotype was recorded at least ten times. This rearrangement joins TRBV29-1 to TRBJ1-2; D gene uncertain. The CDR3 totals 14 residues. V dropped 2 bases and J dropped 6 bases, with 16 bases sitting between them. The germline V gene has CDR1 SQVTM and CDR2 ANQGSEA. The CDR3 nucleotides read TGCAGCGTTGAATCCCCATCATCAGGTGATGGCTACACCTTC. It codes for CSVESPSSGDGYTF.